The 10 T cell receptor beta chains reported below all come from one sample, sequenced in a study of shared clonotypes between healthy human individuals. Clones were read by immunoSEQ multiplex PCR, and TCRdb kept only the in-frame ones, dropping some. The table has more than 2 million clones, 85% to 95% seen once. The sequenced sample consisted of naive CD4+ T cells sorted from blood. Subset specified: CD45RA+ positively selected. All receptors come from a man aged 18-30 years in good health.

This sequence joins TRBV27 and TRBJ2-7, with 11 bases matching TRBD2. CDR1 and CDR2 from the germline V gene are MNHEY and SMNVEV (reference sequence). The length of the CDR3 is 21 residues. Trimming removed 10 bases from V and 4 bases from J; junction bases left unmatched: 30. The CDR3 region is CATSSPIWALAGGRWWYEQYF. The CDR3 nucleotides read TGTGCCACCAGCTCCCCAATCTGGGCTCTAGCGGGAGGTCGCTGGTGGTACGAGCAGTACTTC.

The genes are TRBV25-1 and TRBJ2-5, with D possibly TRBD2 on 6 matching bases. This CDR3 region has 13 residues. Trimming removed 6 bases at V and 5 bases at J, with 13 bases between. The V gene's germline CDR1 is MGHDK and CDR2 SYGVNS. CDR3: CASSRGLVETQYF. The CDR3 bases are TGTGCCAGCAGCCGGGGACTTGTGGAGACCCAGTACTTC.

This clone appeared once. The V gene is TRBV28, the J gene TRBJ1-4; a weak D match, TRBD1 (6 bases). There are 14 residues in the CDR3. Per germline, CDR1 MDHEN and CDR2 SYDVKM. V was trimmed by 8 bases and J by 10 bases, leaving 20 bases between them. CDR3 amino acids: CASLDLGGARKLFF. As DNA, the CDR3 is TGTGCCAGCCTCGATCTAGGGGGGGCGAGAAAACTGTTTTTT.

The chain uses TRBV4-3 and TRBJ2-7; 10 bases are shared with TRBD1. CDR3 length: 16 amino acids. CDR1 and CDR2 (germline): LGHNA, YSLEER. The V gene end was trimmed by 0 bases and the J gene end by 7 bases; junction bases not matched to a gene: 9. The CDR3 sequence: CASSQDQRQGAGEQYF. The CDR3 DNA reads TGCGCCAGCAGCCAAGATCAGAGACAGGGGGCGGGAGAGCAGTACTTC.

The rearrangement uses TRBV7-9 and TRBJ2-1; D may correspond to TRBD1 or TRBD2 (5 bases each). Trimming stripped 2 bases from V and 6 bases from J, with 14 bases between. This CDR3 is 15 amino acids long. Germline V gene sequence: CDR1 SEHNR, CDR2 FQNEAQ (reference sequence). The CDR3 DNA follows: TGTGCCAGCAGCTTACATCAGCAGGGACGCAATGAGCAGTTCTTC. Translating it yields CASSLHQQGRNEQFF. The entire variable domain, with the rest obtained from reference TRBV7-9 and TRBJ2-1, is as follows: DTGVSQNPRHKITKRGQNVTFRCDPISEHNRLYWYRQTLGQGPEFLTYFQNEAQLEKSRLLSDRFSAERPKGSFSTLEIQRTEQGDSAMYLCASSLHQQGRNEQFFGPGTRLTVL.

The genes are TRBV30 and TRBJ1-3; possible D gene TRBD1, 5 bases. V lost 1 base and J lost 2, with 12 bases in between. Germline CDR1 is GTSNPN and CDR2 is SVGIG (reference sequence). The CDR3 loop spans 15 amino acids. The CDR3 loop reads CAWSDKRGPGNTIYF. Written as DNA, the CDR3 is TGTGCCTGGAGTGACAAAAGGGGTCCTGGAAACACCATATATTTT.

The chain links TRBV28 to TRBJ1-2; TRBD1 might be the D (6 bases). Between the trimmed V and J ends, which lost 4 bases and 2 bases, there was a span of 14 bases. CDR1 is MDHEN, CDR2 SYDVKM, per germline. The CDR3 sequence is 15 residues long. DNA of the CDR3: TGTGCCAGCAGTTCTTCCAGGACAGCCAACTATGGCTACACCTTC. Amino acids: CASSSSRTANYGYTF.

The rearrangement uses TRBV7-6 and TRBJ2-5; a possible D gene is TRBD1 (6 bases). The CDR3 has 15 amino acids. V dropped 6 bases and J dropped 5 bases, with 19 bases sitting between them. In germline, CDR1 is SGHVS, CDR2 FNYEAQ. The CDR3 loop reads CASSPGQTLSETQYF. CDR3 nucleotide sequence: TGTGCCAGCAGTCCCGGACAGACCTTAAGCGAGACCCAGTACTTC.

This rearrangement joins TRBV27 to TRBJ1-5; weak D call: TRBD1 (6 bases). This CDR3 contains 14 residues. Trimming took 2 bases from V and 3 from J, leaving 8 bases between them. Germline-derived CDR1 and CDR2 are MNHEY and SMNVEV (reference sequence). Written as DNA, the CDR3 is TGTGCCAGCAGTTTAAACAGGGTCAATCAGCCCCAGCATTTT. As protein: CASSLNRVNQPQHF.

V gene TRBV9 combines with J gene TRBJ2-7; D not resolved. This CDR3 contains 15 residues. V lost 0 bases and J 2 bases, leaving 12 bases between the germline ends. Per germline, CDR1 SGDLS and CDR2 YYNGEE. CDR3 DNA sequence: TGTGCCAGCAGCGTAGGTGGGAACTGGGCCTACGAGCAGTACTTC. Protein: CASSVGGNWAYEQYF.